These T cell receptor beta chains were read from a single sample in a study of shared clonotypes between healthy human individuals. This table comes from immunoSEQ multiplex PCR, and its TCRdb copy is limited to in-frame clones, with some not included. Among around 1.9 million clones listed, around 93% were seen once. The sequenced material came from naive CD8+ T cells from PBMCs. The receptors were gathered from a man younger than 35 in good health. Some clones in this sample may be carry-over from other donors' samples. Both conserved end residues are part of each CDR3. A D gene is named only where the DNA matches it firmly. Clone size is not always given. Where it is, it says once, few, many or a class for expanded clones.

J gene | V gene | clone size | D gene | CDR3 length | CDR3 DNA | CDR3 protein
TRBJ2-7 | TRBV7-8 | - | - | 12 | TGTGCCAGCAGCCTTCTCGGCTACGAGCAGTACTTC | CASSLLGYEQYF
TRBJ1-1 | TRBV28 | - | TRBD1 | 14 | TGTGCCAGCAGTGAGACAGGGACCAACACTGAAGCTTTCTTT | CASSETGTNTEAFF
TRBJ2-2 | TRBV27 | - | - | 11 | TGTGCCAGCAGTTCTGCCGGGGAGCTGTTTTTT | CASSSAGELFF
TRBJ2-7 | TRBV7-8 | - | - | 16 | TGTGCCAGCAGCTACAAAACAGGGAGGAGCTCCTACGAGCAGTACTTC | CASSYKTGRSSYEQYF
TRBJ1-2 | TRBV7-9 | - | - | 15 | TGTGCCAGCAGCTTTCCAGACACAGGGAACTATGGCTACACCTTC | CASSFPDTGNYGYTF
TRBJ1-1 | TRBV19 | - | - | 13 | TGTGCCAGTAGTATGAGCAGGAACACTGAAGCTTTCTTT | CASSMSRNTEAFF
TRBJ2-1 | TRBV5-4 | - | TRBD2 | 15 | TGTGCCAGCAGCTTGAAGCGGGAAAGGGTCAATGAGCAGTTCTTC | CASSLKRERVNEQFF
TRBJ2-3 | TRBV9 | once | TRBD2 | 16 | TGTGCCAGCAGCGTAACTAGCGGGAGCTTCGTATATACGCAGTATTTT | CASSVTSGSFVYTQYF
TRBJ2-1 | TRBV5-1 | - | - | 12 | TGCGCCAGCAGCTTGGCAAAGAATGAGCAGTTCTTC | CASSLAKNEQFF
TRBJ2-2 | TRBV19 | - | TRBD1 | 18 | TGTGCCAGTAGTATAAATCCGTCCCGCGGGCCAGGGGGCCGGGAGCTGTTTTTT | CASSINPSRGPGGRELFF
TRBJ1-4 | TRBV7-9 | - | TRBD1 | 19 | TGTGCCAGCAGCCCCCCCGGGACAGGGGGCCATTTCCCCAATGAAAAACTGTTTTTT | CASSPPGTGGHFPNEKLFF
TRBJ2-3 | TRBV2 | - | - | 13 | TGTGCCAGCAGAGGGACGGTGCCAGATACGCAGTATTTT | CASRGTVPDTQYF
TRBJ2-1 | TRBV7-2 | - | TRBD1 | 15 | TGTGCCAGCAGCGGCCGGGACAGGGGGTTTTCTGTGCAGTTCTTC | CASSGRDRGFSVQFF
TRBJ2-7 | TRBV27 | - | - | 11 | TGTGCCAGCAGTTCAACTGACGAGCAGTACTTC | CASSSTDEQYF
TRBJ1-1 | TRBV6-5 | - | - | 16 | TGTGCCAGCAGTTACTCGAGCCGGAGGGGAAGCACTGAAGCTTTCTTT | CASSYSSRRGSTEAFF
TRBJ1-4 | TRBV5-6 | - | - | 14 | TGTGCCAGCAGGTTAGGGGGAGCTAATGAAAAACTGTTTTTT | CASRLGGANEKLFF
TRBJ2-2 | TRBV29-1 | - | - | 12 | TGCAGCGTCCAACTAGTGGCCGGGGAGCTGTTTTTT | CSVQLVAGELFF
TRBJ2-3 | TRBV7-3 | - | TRBD1 | 15 | TGTGCCAGCAGCTCCAGGACAGGGGGCACAGATACGCAGTATTTT | CASSSRTGGTDTQYF
TRBJ1-1 | TRBV9 | few | TRBD1 | 14 | TGTGCCAGCAGCGTAGGACAGGGAGGCACTGAAGCTTTCTTT | CASSVGQGGTEAFF
TRBJ1-2 | TRBV10-3 | - | - | 12 | TGTGCCATCAGTGACTCAGGCTATGGCTACACCTTC | CAISDSGYGYTF
TRBJ2-3 | TRBV29-1 | - | - | 17 | TGCAGCGTGAGGGGAGGGGTCCCCGGACAGAGCACAGATACGCAGTATTTT | CSVRGGVPGQSTDTQYF
TRBJ2-7 | TRBV5-1 | - | - | 17 | TGCGCCAGCAGCTTGGGGGACTCAGGGTCGAGGGACTACGAGCAGTACTTC | CASSLGDSGSRDYEQYF
TRBJ1-4 | TRBV2 | - | - | 18 | TGTGCCAGCATCAGATCGAGGAGGGGGGATTGGACAGACCTAAAACTGTTTTTT | CASIRSRRGDWTDLKLFF
TRBJ2-3 | TRBV9 | - | - | 16 | TGTGCCAGCAGCGTAGAGCCAGCGGACCGCACAGATACGCAGTATTTT | CASSVEPADRTDTQYF
TRBJ1-6 | TRBV7-8 | - | TRBD1 | 16 | TGTGCCAGCAGCTTACCGGGACAGGGGTTGAATTCACCCCTCCACTTT | CASSLPGQGLNSPLHF
TRBJ2-3 | TRBV29-1 | - | TRBD1 | 11 | TGCAGCGTGGGGACAGACAATACGCAGTATTTT | CSVGTDNTQYF
TRBJ2-2 | TRBV10-3 | once | TRBD2 | 15 | TGTGCCATCAGTCTGAGCGGGGACCTCCGCGGGGAGCTGTTTTTT | CAISLSGDLRGELFF
TRBJ2-5 | TRBV29-1 | once | TRBD1 | 11 | TGCAGCGGGGGACAGCAAGAGACCCAGTACTTC | CSGGQQETQYF
TRBJ2-4 | TRBV21-1 | - | - | 16 | TGTGCCAGCAGCAAAAGGGCGGAGGGGGCGGCGGACATTCAGTACTTC | CASSKRAEGAADIQYF
TRBJ2-7 | TRBV2 | once | - | 15 | TGTGCCACCAAAGAAACGGGTGGAGGTGCCTACGAGCAGTACTTC | CATKETGGGAYEQYF
TRBJ1-3 | TRBV4-1 | - | - | 16 | TGCGCCAGCAGCCAAGATAGGCAATTCTCCGGAAACACCATATATTTT | CASSQDRQFSGNTIYF
TRBJ2-1 | TRBV13 | - | TRBD1 | 17 | TGTGCCAGCAGCCCGTCGATCGGGACAGGGGTAGTCAATGAGCAGTTCTTC | CASSPSIGTGVVNEQFF
TRBJ1-1 | TRBV27 | once | - | 16 | TGTGCCAGCAGACGATCGCCCTCCGGGACGGAAACTGAAGCTTTCTTT | CASRRSPSGTETEAFF
TRBJ2-5 | TRBV27 | - | - | 15 | TGTGCCAGCAGTGAGCAGGGGTACGGTCAAGAGACCCAGTACTTC | CASSEQGYGQETQYF
TRBJ2-7 | TRBV29-1 | - | TRBD1 | 13 | TGCAGCGTTGTGGGACAGGTTCGATACGAGCAGTACTTC | CSVVGQVRYEQYF
TRBJ2-3 | TRBV5-1 | once | - | 15 | TGCGCCAGCAGGGGGGGACAGACTAGCACAGATACGCAGTATTTT | CASRGGQTSTDTQYF
TRBJ2-7 | TRBV27 | - | - | 18 | TGTGCCAGCAGTTTCCTAGGGACCGGGACATCAAAAAGTAGGGAGCAGTACTTC | CASSFLGTGTSKSREQYF
TRBJ1-2 | TRBV4-1 | - | TRBD1 | 18 | TGCGCCAGCAGCCATTCCACCGGGACAGGGCTTTCTAACTATGGCTACACCTTC | CASSHSTGTGLSNYGYTF
TRBJ1-2 | TRBV5-4 | - | TRBD1 | 15 | TGTGCCAGCAGCTCCGGGACAGGGGGTTTAGGAGGCTACACCTTC | CASSSGTGGLGGYTF
TRBJ2-1 | TRBV28 | - | - | 16 | TGTGCCAGCAGTTTCTCGGCGGTAGCGGTGGTGAATGAGCAGTTCTTC | CASSFSAVAVVNEQFF